This T cell receptor beta chain was captured in a study of blood T cell repertoires in COVID-19. For the study at large: Some COVID-19 samples were acute and others convalescent; all came from the United States, Italy and Spain.

Source study methods: Nucleated cell counts were estimated from reference gene primer amplification. Generated by immunoSEQ multiplex PCR, the TCRdb table keeps only in-frame clones and is missing some. V and J calls and clone size are given by that table; D and trimming were obtained from the DNA. The sample includes 100,000 to 140,000 clones, 80% to 85% seen only once; the top ten take 4% to 5.5%. CDR3 size: 15 residues. J was trimmed by 5 bases and V by 3 bases; bases with no gene match: 6. The germline V gene encodes CDR1 MNHNY and CDR2 SVGAGI (reference sequence). Sequencing used peripheral blood. The TCR sequence derives from a human donor in a cohort sampled during active COVID-19. The rearrangement joins TRBV6-6 to TRBJ1-1; TRBD1 aligns across 10 bases. CDR3 nucleotide sequence: TGTGCCAGCAGTTATCAGGGACAGGGGAAAACTGAAGCTTTCTTT. This translates into CASSYQGQGKTEAFF.